A selection of T cell receptor beta chains follows, all from one sample in a study of blood T cell repertoires in COVID-19. Clones were read by immunoSEQ multiplex PCR, and TCRdb kept only the in-frame ones, dropping some. The data hold approximately 120,000 clones, with 81% observed a single time. The sequenced material came from peripheral blood. The receptors derive from a human donor in a cohort sampled during active COVID-19. Each CDR3 is given with its conserved first and last residue. Each record gives: CDR3 protein, V gene, clone size. The size field is filled for only some rows; it gives once, few, many or a size class.

CDR3aa: CASSYPRTGADYSNQPQHF
v_gene: TRBV6-2/TRBV6-3
abundance: .

CDR3aa: CASSLVAREQYF
v_gene: TRBV11-1
abundance: .

CDR3aa: CASSRLGTGGGEKLFF
v_gene: TRBV19
abundance: .

CDR3aa: CASRKQGASGYTF
v_gene: TRBV27
abundance: .

CDR3aa: CASSSRGQGRGTEAFF
v_gene: TRBV21-1
abundance: .

CDR3aa: CASRLTGTTNTGELFF
v_gene: TRBV28
abundance: .

CDR3aa: CASSVSGGGYTF
v_gene: TRBV9
abundance: .

CDR3aa: CASSLEGWGEQYF
v_gene: TRBV7-2
abundance: .

CDR3aa: CASSLGTMGEQYF
v_gene: TRBV11-3
abundance: .

CDR3aa: CASSLGRTAPKPQHF
v_gene: TRBV12-1
abundance: once

CDR3aa: CASSLGTASNSGNTIYF
v_gene: TRBV7-6
abundance: .

CDR3aa: CASRGGSSYNSPLHF
v_gene: TRBV6-5
abundance: .

CDR3aa: CASSDSHRAASEAFF
v_gene: TRBV6-4
abundance: .

CDR3aa: CSASPPSPGYEQYF
v_gene: TRBV20-1
abundance: few

CDR3aa: CASSYTGQGQPQHF
v_gene: TRBV6-5
abundance: few

CDR3aa: CAWSVIGSSGAQYF
v_gene: TRBV30
abundance: .

CDR3aa: CASSLWGTGDSYEQYF
v_gene: TRBV5-1
abundance: once

CDR3aa: CASSYTGSGNTIYF
v_gene: TRBV6-6
abundance: .

CDR3aa: CASSSTGRHSGANVLTF
v_gene: TRBV7-8
abundance: .

CDR3aa: CASSLLGAADEQYF
v_gene: TRBV9
abundance: .

CDR3aa: CASSQDAGMRSPLHF
v_gene: TRBV3-1/TRBV3-2
abundance: .

CDR3aa: CASSPGGGKSNQPQHF
v_gene: TRBV5-1
abundance: .

CDR3aa: CASGSGTDTQYF
v_gene: TRBV12-5
abundance: .

CDR3aa: CSASTRYEQYF
v_gene: TRBV20-1
abundance: .

CDR3aa: CASSFGGRALGEQFF
v_gene: TRBV28
abundance: .

CDR3aa: CASSPPGRAETQYF
v_gene: TRBV7-9
abundance: few

CDR3aa: CASSFELSEKLFF
v_gene: TRBV6-5
abundance: once

CDR3aa: CASSLGQTPTYEQYF
v_gene: TRBV3-1/TRBV3-2
abundance: .

CDR3aa: CASSSYPGAPYEQYF
v_gene: TRBV18
abundance: .

CDR3aa: CASSLVLYNEQFF
v_gene: TRBV28
abundance: .